The present T cell receptor (beta chain) was sequenced within a study of shared clonotypes between healthy human individuals. Across the whole study: CD4 naive and CD4 memory each took three plates per donor, while CD8 naive took two and CD8 memory one. Findings and caveats of the study: It was the non-shared clonotypes that had lower generation probabilities than clonotypes shared by all four donors.

The assay was carried out at the deep level. Assay: immunoSEQ multiplex PCR; the TCRdb copy retains only in-frame clones and omits some. The table lists hundreds of thousands of clones, 92% of them singletons. Trimming took off 3 bases at V and 1 base at J, with 16 bases between the two ends. The CDR3 contains 16 residues. Germline V CDR1 and CDR2: MNHNY, SVGAGI (reference sequence). Naive CD8 isolation took CD45RO-negative cells positively selected for CCR7 and excluded terminally differentiated effector memory CD45RA+ cells. As to this clone: Its target is not known.

The sample was naive CD8+ T cells sorted from blood. The V and J genes are TRBV6-6 and TRBJ2-7, with D tentatively TRBD2 (5 bases). The sequence was collected from a man in his thirties or forties in good health. This chain's CDR3 is CASSYATNRLSYEQYF. The CDR3 DNA is TGTGCCAGCAGTTATGCCACGAATAGACTATCCTACGAGCAGTACTTC.